This T cell receptor (beta chain) is drawn from a study of cytotoxic CD8 clonotypes in ibrutinib-treated CLL. Study as a whole: Response samples were drawn at a median of around 12 months of treatment, range 6 to 36. Notes on the study in general: Public clonotypes were rare and shrank or held steady on treatment. Clonality increased at ibrutinib response and stayed stable in sustained remission. At progression, however, it fell back toward baseline.

Germline CDR1 and CDR2: SNHLY and FYNNEI. V lost 6 bases, J lost 2 bases, and 9 bases lay in between. The CDR3 spans 13 residues. Researchers set a sequencing depth target of 1 in 200,000 to 1 in 1 million T cells. Measured with immunoSEQ multiplex PCR; TCRdb has only the in-frame clones, and not every one. The sample has about 140,000 clones, 80% seen once. Remarks on this clone: The antigen is unknown.

The receptor's source is a human donor with chronic lymphocytic leukemia. The specimen was PBMCs, collected after 36 months of ibrutinib treatment. The chain recombines TRBV2 with TRBJ2-3; tentatively, D is TRBD2 (6 bases). The CDR3 nucleotides are TGTGCCAGCAGGGGACTTTACACAGATACGCAGTATTTT. Its protein product is CASRGLYTDTQYF.